This paragraph reports one TCR beta chain. Profiled with immunoSEQ multiplex PCR; TCRdb holds only in-frame clones, not every one. The repertoire holds roughly 200,000 clones, with around nine tenths as singletons. The entry originates in a study of blood T cell repertoires in COVID-19. As for the study in general: Sources were T cells, B-cell-depleted T cells, or PBMCs; the material itself was cDNA or gDNA.

This CDR3 has 14 residues. The ends lost 7 bases at V and 7 bases at J; junction bases unmatched: 10. Germline-derived CDR1 and CDR2 are MNHEY and SVGAGI. The sequence was obtained from a man younger than 30 with active or convalescent COVID-19. The J gene is TRBJ1-5, the V gene TRBV6-5, with 7 bases identical to TRBD1. What was sequenced was peripheral blood. CDR3 DNA: TGTGCCAGCATCAACCAGGGGGAGTGGCAGCCCCAGCATTTT. Translating gives CASINQGEWQPQHF.